The 5 T cell receptor beta chains listed next were all sequenced from one sample in a study of Graves' ophthalmopathy and Graves' hyperthyroidism. Amplification of the TCR beta CDR3 regions used RNA transcripts (as template). The workflow started with a first-round RT-PCR run with HTBI primers and then moved on to a second-round multiplex PCR. Each CDR3 protein is one row after TCRdb ran MiXCR on the multiplex PCR reads. The sample holds about 420,000 distinct CDR3 sequences; approximately 21% are singletons and the top ten take approximately 3%. What was sequenced was peripheral blood. Receptors originate from a woman between 18 and 29 years old with stable Graves' hyperthyroidism.

CDR3 DNA: TGTGCCACCTCACGGGGGGGGTACACTGAAGCTTTCTTT. Protein sequence: CATSRGGYTEAFF. This sequence joins TRBV24-1 and TRBJ1-1; weak D call: TRBD1 (5 bases). The CDR3 runs to 13 residues. The V end lost 9 bases, the J end lost 3 bases, and 13 bases lay between the germline ends. Germline CDR1 and CDR2: KGHDR and SFDVKD.

J is TRBJ2-5 and V is TRBV20-1; 11 bases agree with TRBD2. CDR3 size: 16 residues. Germline values: CDR1 DFQATT, CDR2 SNEGSKA (reference sequence). This CDR3 reads CSPLSSTSGGWETQYF. For the CDR3, the DNA is TGCAGCCCCCTAAGCTCAACTAGCGGGGGATGGGAGACCCAGTACTTC.

This clonotype was seen a single time. The V and J genes are TRBV30 and TRBJ1-3; D unclear. CDR1 and CDR2 (germline): GTSNPN, SVGIG (reference sequence). V was cut by 0 bases and J by 8 bases, with 8 bases left in between. CDR3 length: 12 residues. Here the CDR3 DNA reads TGTGCCTGGAGTGTACTATGGGACACCATATATTTT. Its translation is CAWSVLWDTIYF.

This chain links TRBV12-3 or TRBV12-4 with TRBJ1-1; D is unresolved. The CDR3 is made up of 12 amino acids. The ends were cut back, 6 bases at V and 11 bases at J, with 16 bases in the middle. The CDR3 bases are TGTGCCAGCAGCCAAGGAGGAGTCGCCGCTTTCTTT. It specifies CASSQGGVAAFF.

The chain links TRBV20-1 to TRBJ2-7, with 8 bases fitting TRBD2. CDR3 size: 13 residues. Germline V CDR1 and CDR2: DFQATT, SNEGSKA (reference sequence). The ends lost 1 base at V and 5 bases at J; junction bases unmatched: 4. The DNA for the CDR3 is TGCAGTGCTAGAGGGTTAGCGGGGAACGAGCAGTACTTC. Translated, it gives CSARGLAGNEQYF.